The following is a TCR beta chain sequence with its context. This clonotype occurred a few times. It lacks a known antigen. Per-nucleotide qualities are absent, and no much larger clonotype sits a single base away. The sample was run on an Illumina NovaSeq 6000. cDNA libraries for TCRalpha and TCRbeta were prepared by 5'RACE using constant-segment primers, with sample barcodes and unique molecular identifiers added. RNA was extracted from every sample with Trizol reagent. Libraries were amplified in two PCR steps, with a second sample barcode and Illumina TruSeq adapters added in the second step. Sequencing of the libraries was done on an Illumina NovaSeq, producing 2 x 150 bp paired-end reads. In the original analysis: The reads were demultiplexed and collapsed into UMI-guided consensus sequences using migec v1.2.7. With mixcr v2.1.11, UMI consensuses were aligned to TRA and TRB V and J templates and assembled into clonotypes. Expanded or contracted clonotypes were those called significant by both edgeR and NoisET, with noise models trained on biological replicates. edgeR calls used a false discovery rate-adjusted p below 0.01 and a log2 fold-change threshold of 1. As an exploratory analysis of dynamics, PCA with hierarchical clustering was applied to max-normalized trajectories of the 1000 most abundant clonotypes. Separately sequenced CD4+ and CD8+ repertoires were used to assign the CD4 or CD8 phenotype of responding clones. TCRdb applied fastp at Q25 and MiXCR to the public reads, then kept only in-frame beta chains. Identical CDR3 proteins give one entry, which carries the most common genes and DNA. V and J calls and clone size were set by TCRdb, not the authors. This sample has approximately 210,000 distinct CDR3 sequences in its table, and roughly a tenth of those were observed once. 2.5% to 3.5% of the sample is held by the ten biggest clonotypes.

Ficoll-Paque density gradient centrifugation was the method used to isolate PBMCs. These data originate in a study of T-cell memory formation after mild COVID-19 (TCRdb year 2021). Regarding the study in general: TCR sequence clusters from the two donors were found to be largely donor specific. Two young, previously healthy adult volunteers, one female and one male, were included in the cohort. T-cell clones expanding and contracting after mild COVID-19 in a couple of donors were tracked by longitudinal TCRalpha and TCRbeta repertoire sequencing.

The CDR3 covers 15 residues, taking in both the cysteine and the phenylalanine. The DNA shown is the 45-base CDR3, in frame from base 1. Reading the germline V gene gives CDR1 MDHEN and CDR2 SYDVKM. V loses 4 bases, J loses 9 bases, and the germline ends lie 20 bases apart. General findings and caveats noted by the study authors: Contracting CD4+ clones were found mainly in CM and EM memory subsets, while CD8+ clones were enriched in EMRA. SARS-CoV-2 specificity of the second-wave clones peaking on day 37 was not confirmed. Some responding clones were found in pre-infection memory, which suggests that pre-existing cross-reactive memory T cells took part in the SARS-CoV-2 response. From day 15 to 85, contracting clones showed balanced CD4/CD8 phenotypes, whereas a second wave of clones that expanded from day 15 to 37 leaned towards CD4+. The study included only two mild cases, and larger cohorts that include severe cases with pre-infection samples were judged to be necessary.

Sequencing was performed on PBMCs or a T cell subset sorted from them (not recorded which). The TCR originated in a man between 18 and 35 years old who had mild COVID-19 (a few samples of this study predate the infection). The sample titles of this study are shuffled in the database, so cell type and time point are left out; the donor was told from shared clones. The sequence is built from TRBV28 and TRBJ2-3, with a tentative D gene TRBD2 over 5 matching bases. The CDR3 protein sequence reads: CASSSGRGKIETQYF. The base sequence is TGTGCCAGCAGTTCCGGACGGGGTAAGATCGAGACGCAGTATTTT. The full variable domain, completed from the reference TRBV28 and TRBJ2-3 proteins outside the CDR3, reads DVKVTQSSRYLVKRTGEKVFLECVQDMDHENMFWYRQDPGLGLRLIYFSYDVKMKEKGDIPEGYSVSREKKERFSLILESASTNQTSMYLCASSSGRGKIETQYFGPGTRLTVL.